The following is a TCR beta chain sequence with its context. What it binds is unknown. Specified treatment: approximately nine-day PBMC culture with coronavirus spike peptide pools or control peptides (ViraFEST assay). The data originate from a study of vaccination and CD4 T cells after COVID-19. Cultured CD4+ T cell DNA underwent sequencing with the Oncomine TCR Beta short-read assay. TCRdb independently ran MiXCR on the PCR reads; one entry per CDR3 protein. This sample has tens of thousands of distinct CDR3 sequences, with about three quarters found just once. Looked up from germline, CDR1 is LNHDA and CDR2 is SQIVND (reference sequence). The CDR3 consists of 13 residues. Trimming pared 5 bases from V and 1 base from J, leaving 8 bases between.

This chain uses TRBV19 with TRBJ1-1; TRBD1 is a possible D gene (5 bases). The origin of this receptor is a human donor who had recovered from COVID-19. Sequencing input: CD4+ T cells from blood, cultured in vitro. CDR3 sequence reads: CASSLGENTEAFF. For the CDR3, the DNA is TGTGCCAGTAGTCTAGGGGAGAACACTGAAGCTTTCTTT. Full variable domain (rest looked up from reference TRBV19 and TRBJ1-1): DGGITQSPKYLFRKEGQNVTLSCEQNLNHDAMYWYRQDPGQGLRLIYYSQIVNDFQKGDIAEGYSVSREKKESFPLTVTSAQKNPTAFYLCASSLGENTEAFFGQGTRLTVV.